This T cell receptor (beta chain) is drawn from a study of cytomegalovirus exposure and HLA in healthy donors. PCR primers comprised 60 Vbeta and 13 Jbeta primers. Sequencing was performed with immunoSEQ multiplex PCR; in TCRdb, only in-frame clones are kept and a portion is missing. Seen here are 100,000 to 150,000 clones, 76% observed once, and the top ten hold 1.9%. CDR1 and CDR2 from the germline V gene are LNHNV and YYDKDF (reference sequence). V shed 0 bases and J shed 0 bases, with 4 bases lying between them. This CDR3 comprises 14 residues. J is TRBJ2-3 and V is TRBV15; D call uncertain. Sequencing was done on a sample of PBMCs. The receptor's source is a man in his forties or fifties in good health and CMV-seronegative. Here the CDR3 DNA reads TGTGCCACCAGCAGAGATGCGAGCACAGATACGCAGTATTTT. Translated, it gives CATSRDASTDTQYF.